The rows below give T cell receptor beta chains drawn from one sample of a study of cytomegalovirus exposure and HLA in healthy donors. The method was immunoSEQ multiplex PCR; TCRdb's version includes in-frame clones alone and lacks a portion of them. This table holds about 170,000 clones, about four fifths found once. Input material: PBMCs. These receptors were taken from a male donor in good health and CMV-seronegative. The CDR3 runs from the conserved cysteine through the conserved F or W. D genes are given only for firm matches. Some rows have no size entry. The others give once, few or many, or a class for an expanded clone.

d_gene: TRBD2
len: 15
j_gene: TRBJ2-3
abundance: NA
v_gene: TRBV5-6
CDR3nt: TGTGCCAGCAGCTTCACGGGGGGGGCCACAGATACGCAGTATTTT
CDR3aa: CASSFTGGATDTQYF

d_gene: TRBD2
len: 21
j_gene: TRBJ2-7
abundance: NA
v_gene: TRBV28
CDR3nt: TGTGCCAGCAGTTTAGGACTAGCGGGGCACTCGGACGCCGGGTGGTCGGGCGAGCAGTACTTC
CDR3aa: CASSLGLAGHSDAGWSGEQYF

d_gene: TRBD2
len: 15
j_gene: TRBJ2-7
abundance: NA
v_gene: TRBV6-5
CDR3nt: TGTGCCAGCAGCCCACTAGCGGGGGGGTTCCACGAGCAGTACTTC
CDR3aa: CASSPLAGGFHEQYF

d_gene: NA
len: 11
j_gene: TRBJ1-2
abundance: few
v_gene: TRBV6-1
CDR3nt: TGTGCCAGCAGTGAATACCAGGGCTACCCCTTC
CDR3aa: CASSEYQGYPF

d_gene: NA
len: 16
j_gene: TRBJ2-1
abundance: NA
v_gene: TRBV19
CDR3nt: TGTGCCAGTAGTATCCAAGCGGACTTCTCCTACAATGAGCAGTTCTTC
CDR3aa: CASSIQADFSYNEQFF

d_gene: NA
len: 13
j_gene: TRBJ1-3
abundance: NA
v_gene: TRBV13
CDR3nt: TGTGCCAGCAGCTCCTCCCGGGAAAACACCATATATTTT
CDR3aa: CASSSSRENTIYF

d_gene: TRBD1
len: 20
j_gene: TRBJ1-1
abundance: NA
v_gene: TRBV19
CDR3nt: TGTGCCAGTAGTATTCTCTGGCGACAGGGGATGGATTCGGTATCCACTGAAGCTTTCTTT
CDR3aa: CASSILWRQGMDSVSTEAFF

d_gene: TRBD2
len: 21
j_gene: TRBJ2-1
abundance: once
v_gene: TRBV9
CDR3nt: TGTGCCAGCAGCGATCTGGGATCCGGGACTAGCGGGGTGAGCTCCTACAATGAGCAGTTCTTC
CDR3aa: CASSDLGSGTSGVSSYNEQFF

d_gene: TRBD1
len: 17
j_gene: TRBJ2-1
abundance: NA
v_gene: TRBV5-1
CDR3nt: TGCGCCAGCAGCCCGAATGGGACAGTCCTCTACTACAATGAGCAGTTCTTC
CDR3aa: CASSPNGTVLYYNEQFF

d_gene: TRBD1
len: 15
j_gene: TRBJ2-1
abundance: NA
v_gene: TRBV5-1
CDR3nt: TGCGCCAGCACCTTAGACAGGGGGCCTTACAATGAGCAGTTCTTC
CDR3aa: CASTLDRGPYNEQFF

d_gene: NA
len: 13
j_gene: TRBJ2-5
abundance: NA
v_gene: TRBV5-4
CDR3nt: TGTGCCAGCAGCTTGGTCGGGGGAATTGAGCAGTACTTC
CDR3aa: CASSLVGGIEQYF

d_gene: NA
len: 14
j_gene: TRBJ2-2
abundance: NA
v_gene: TRBV9
CDR3nt: TGTGCCAGCAGCGTAATTACCGGCACCGGGGAGCTGTTTTTT
CDR3aa: CASSVITGTGELFF

d_gene: TRBD2
len: 14
j_gene: TRBJ2-7
abundance: NA
v_gene: TRBV6-5
CDR3nt: TGTGCCAGCAGTCCACAGCGGGAGATTGACGAGCAGTACTTC
CDR3aa: CASSPQREIDEQYF

d_gene: TRBD1
len: 13
j_gene: TRBJ2-7
abundance: NA
v_gene: TRBV27
CDR3nt: TGTGCCAGCAGTCTCACGCAGGGGGCCGAGCAGTACTTC
CDR3aa: CASSLTQGAEQYF

d_gene: NA
len: 14
j_gene: TRBJ2-5
abundance: NA
v_gene: TRBV9
CDR3nt: TGTGCCAGCAGCCCGAGGGGGGGCCCAGAGACCCAGTACTTC
CDR3aa: CASSPRGGPETQYF

d_gene: TRBD1
len: 14
j_gene: TRBJ1-2
abundance: NA
v_gene: TRBV30
CDR3nt: TGTGCCTGGACCGAGGGGACAGCCAACTATGGCTACACCTTC
CDR3aa: CAWTEGTANYGYTF

d_gene: TRBD1
len: 16
j_gene: TRBJ1-6
abundance: NA
v_gene: TRBV4-3
CDR3nt: TGCGCCAGCAGCCAAGACACAGGGGGCGGGTATTCACCCCTCCACTTT
CDR3aa: CASSQDTGGGYSPLHF

d_gene: TRBD1
len: 14
j_gene: TRBJ2-5
abundance: NA
v_gene: TRBV5-4
CDR3nt: TGTGCCAGCAGCCCGGACAGGGGGGAAGAGACCCAGTACTTC
CDR3aa: CASSPDRGEETQYF

d_gene: NA
len: 16
j_gene: TRBJ2-2
abundance: NA
v_gene: TRBV6-5
CDR3nt: TGTGCCAGCAGTTACAGGAGTGGGTCGGGCACCGGGGAGCTGTTTTTT
CDR3aa: CASSYRSGSGTGELFF

d_gene: TRBD2
len: 15
j_gene: TRBJ2-1
abundance: NA
v_gene: TRBV6-4
CDR3nt: TGTGCCAGCAGGGGGGATGGCGGGAGGCAAGATGAGCAGTTCTTC
CDR3aa: CASRGDGGRQDEQFF

d_gene: TRBD1
len: 15
j_gene: TRBJ1-2
abundance: NA
v_gene: TRBV15
CDR3nt: TGTGCCACCAGCAGAGGTCGGACAGGCCGGGGAAACTACACCTTC
CDR3aa: CATSRGRTGRGNYTF

d_gene: TRBD2
len: 15
j_gene: TRBJ2-5
abundance: NA
v_gene: TRBV29-1
CDR3nt: TGCAGCGTTGCCGGAACCTCTAGCGGACAAGAGACCCAGTACTTC
CDR3aa: CSVAGTSSGQETQYF

d_gene: TRBD2
len: 15
j_gene: TRBJ2-1
abundance: NA
v_gene: TRBV5-4
CDR3nt: TGTGCCAGCAGCTTGGCTAGCGGGGAACACAATGAGCAGTTCTTC
CDR3aa: CASSLASGEHNEQFF

d_gene: TRBD1
len: 12
j_gene: TRBJ1-2
abundance: NA
v_gene: TRBV7-3
CDR3nt: TGTGCCAGCAGCCCCGGACAGGGTGGCTACACCTTC
CDR3aa: CASSPGQGGYTF

d_gene: TRBD2
len: 14
j_gene: TRBJ2-7
abundance: NA
v_gene: TRBV7-8
CDR3nt: TGTGCCAGCAGCTCCGGACTAGCGGGCTACGAGCAGTACTTC
CDR3aa: CASSSGLAGYEQYF

d_gene: TRBD1
len: 12
j_gene: TRBJ1-5
abundance: NA
v_gene: TRBV6-6
CDR3nt: TGTGCCGCCGGACAGGGTTATCAGCCCCAGCATTTT
CDR3aa: CAAGQGYQPQHF

d_gene: TRBD1
len: 13
j_gene: TRBJ2-7
abundance: NA
v_gene: TRBV6-5
CDR3nt: TGTGCCAGCAGTCCCGGGACAGGTATCGAGCAGTACTTC
CDR3aa: CASSPGTGIEQYF

d_gene: NA
len: 11
j_gene: TRBJ2-7
abundance: NA
v_gene: TRBV20-1
CDR3nt: TGCAGTGCTATCGAGGGCTACGAGCAGTACTTC
CDR3aa: CSAIEGYEQYF

d_gene: TRBD2
len: 14
j_gene: TRBJ2-5
abundance: NA
v_gene: TRBV6-1
CDR3nt: TGTGCCAGCAGTCGTCTAGCGGGAGTAGAGACCCAGTACTTC
CDR3aa: CASSRLAGVETQYF

d_gene: NA
len: 14
j_gene: TRBJ1-4
abundance: NA
v_gene: TRBV5-1
CDR3nt: TGCGCCAGCAGCATAGGGGGGGGCAATGAAAAACTGTTTTTT
CDR3aa: CASSIGGGNEKLFF

d_gene: NA
len: 14
j_gene: TRBJ2-6
abundance: NA
v_gene: TRBV7-3
CDR3nt: TGTGCCAGCAGCTTATTCGCTGGGGCCAACGTCCTGACTTTC
CDR3aa: CASSLFAGANVLTF

d_gene: TRBD2
len: 15
j_gene: TRBJ2-1
abundance: NA
v_gene: TRBV2
CDR3nt: TGTGCCAGGAGACTAGCGGGAGGGACCTACAATGAGCAGTTCTTC
CDR3aa: CARRLAGGTYNEQFF

d_gene: TRBD2
len: 17
j_gene: TRBJ2-1
abundance: NA
v_gene: TRBV10-3
CDR3nt: TGTGCCATCAGTGAGTCGCTCGCGGGAGGGTTAAGCAATGAGCAGTTCTTC
CDR3aa: CAISESLAGGLSNEQFF

d_gene: TRBD2
len: 19
j_gene: TRBJ2-7
abundance: NA
v_gene: TRBV28
CDR3nt: TGTGCCAGCAGTTCTCCCGGGACTAGCGGGAGGGCAATCCCCTATGAGCAGTACTTC
CDR3aa: CASSSPGTSGRAIPYEQYF

d_gene: NA
len: 16
j_gene: TRBJ2-2
abundance: NA
v_gene: TRBV19
CDR3nt: TGTGCCAGTAGTATCCAGGGAAGGGGAAGGACCGGGGAGCTGTTTTTT
CDR3aa: CASSIQGRGRTGELFF